This record concerns one T cell receptor beta chain sequence. The data originate from a study of control samples from healthy donors and cancer patients. V was clipped by 4 bases and J by 5 bases, with 19 bases between them. Germline V lookup: CDR1 SGHNT, CDR2 YYREEE (reference sequence). This CDR3 comprises 15 residues. Profiled with immunoSEQ multiplex PCR; TCRdb holds only in-frame clones, not every one. Seen here are some 130,000 clones, around 90% observed once, and the top ten hold approximately 11%. The rearrangement links TRBV5-4 to TRBJ2-7; maybe TRBD2 (6 bases). Input material: blood. The sequence came from a man younger than 40 in good health. The CDR3 loop reads CASSPFGRESDEQYF. CDR3 DNA sequence: TGTGCCAGCAGCCCGTTCGGACGGGAGTCAGACGAGCAGTACTTC.